Each of the 30 T cell receptor beta chains below was sequenced from the same sample in a study of blood T cell repertoires in COVID-19. Data came from immunoSEQ multiplex PCR; TCRdb stores just in-frame clones and leaves some out. The sample holds around 130,000 clones; under 90% are singletons and the top ten take 12%. The sequenced sample consisted of peripheral blood. These receptors came from an older woman with acute or convalescent COVID-19.

The gene calls are TRBV2 and TRBJ1-1; possible D gene TRBD1, 5 bases. Germline CDR1 and CDR2: SNHLY and FYNNEI. CDR3 length: 13 amino acids. V shed 6 bases and J shed 2 bases, with 10 bases lying between them. CDR3 sequence: CASRTDYNTEAFF. The CDR3 DNA follows: TGTGCCAGCAGGACAGATTATAACACTGAAGCTTTCTTT.

The J gene is TRBJ1-2, the V gene TRBV4-2; 9 bases are shared with TRBD1. CDR3 length equals 16 residues. J lost 1 base, V lost 0 bases, and 3 bases had no gene match. Germline V gene data show CDR1 as LGHNA and CDR2 as YNFKEQ. CDR3 residues: CASSQDADRGNYGYTF. The CDR3 coding sequence is TGTGCCAGCAGCCAAGACGCGGACAGGGGTAACTATGGCTACACCTTC.

V usage is TRBV9 and J usage is TRBJ1-1; D remains ambiguous. The CDR3 is made up of 13 amino acids. Germline assignment: CDR1 SGDLS and CDR2 YYNGEE. V was cut by 0 bases and J by 7 bases, with 10 bases left in between. DNA for the CDR3: TGTGCCAGCAGCGTAGTCCGACACGGTGAAGCTTTCTTT. Translating gives CASSVVRHGEAFF. The variable domain in full, completed from reference TRBV9 and TRBJ1-1, reads DSGVTQTPKHLITATGQRVTLRCSPRSGDLSVYWYQQSLDQGLQFLIQYYNGEERAKGNILERFSAQQFPDLHSELNLSSLELGDSALYFCASSVVRHGEAFFGQGTRLTVV.

The chain couples TRBV19 to TRBJ1-2; D perhaps matches TRBD1 (6 bases). V dropped 0 bases and J dropped 8 bases, with 19 bases sitting between them. In germline, CDR1 is LNHDA, CDR2 SQIVND (reference sequence). This CDR3 is built from 16 residues. The DNA for the CDR3 is TGTGCCAGTAGTATAGAGCCCGGGACATGGGTGAGAGGCTACACCTTC. Translated: CASSIEPGTWVRGYTF.

This chain links TRBV7-9 with TRBJ1-2; D call uncertain. The V end was cut by 0 bases, the J end by 5 bases, with 10 bases between. The CDR3 loop spans 14 amino acids. Germline V CDR1 and CDR2: SEHNR, FQNEAQ (reference sequence). CDR3 DNA: TGTGCCAGCAGCTTAGCCGGACTAAGATATGGCTACACCTTC. This gives the protein CASSLAGLRYGYTF.

This chain links TRBV5-1 with TRBJ2-1, with 7 positions matching TRBD1. V dropped 7 bases and J dropped 6; count of bases not matched to a gene: 10. This CDR3 spans 14 amino acids. Germline CDR1 is SGHRS and CDR2 is YFSETQ. CDR3 protein: CASGLTGQINEQFF. In DNA, the CDR3 is TGCGCCAGCGGATTGACGGGACAGATCAATGAGCAGTTCTTC.

This chain links TRBV5-1 with TRBJ2-3; 13 positions agree with TRBD2. From germline, CDR1 is SGHRS and CDR2 YFSETQ. This CDR3 is 14 amino acids long. The ends lost 4 bases at V and 5 bases at J; junction bases unmatched: 1. CDR3 amino acids: CASSRLAGGDTQYF. Written as DNA, the CDR3 is TGCGCCAGCAGCCGACTAGCGGGGGGAGATACGCAGTATTTT.

This rearrangement joins TRBV6-5 to TRBJ2-6; 7 positions match TRBD1. The CDR3 runs to 15 residues. The V gene's germline CDR1 is MNHEY and CDR2 SVGAGI. Trimming removed 5 bases from V and 4 bases from J; junction bases left unmatched: 5. The CDR3 bases are TGTGCCAGCAGTCCTGGGACAGCCGGGGCCAACGTCCTGACTTTC. The encoded protein is CASSPGTAGANVLTF.

This chain joins TRBV2 and TRBJ1-5; TRBD1 might be the D (6 bases). CDR3 length: 14 amino acids. Germline V gene data show CDR1 as SNHLY and CDR2 as FYNNEI. V shed 4 bases and J shed 1 base, with 8 bases lying between them. The CDR3 DNA sequence: TGTGCCAGCAGTGGGACAGTGAGCAATCAGCCCCAGCATTTT. Translated, it gives CASSGTVSNQPQHF.

A single count supports this clone. The rearrangement joins TRBV2 to TRBJ1-6; D might be TRBD1 (6 bases). The CDR3 loop spans 13 amino acids. The ends were cut back, 8 bases at V and 7 bases at J, with 12 bases in the middle. Germline loops: CDR1 SNHLY, CDR2 FYNNEI. CDR3 nucleotide sequence: TGTGCCAGCGGGACATTCGAGAATTCACCCCTCCACTTT. It specifies CASGTFENSPLHF.

The J gene is TRBJ1-5, the V gene TRBV6-6; perhaps TRBD1 as D (5 bases). V lost 6 bases, J lost 7 bases, and 19 bases lay in between. Germline CDR1 MNHNY, CDR2 SVGAGI (reference sequence). This CDR3 spans 15 amino acids. The CDR3: CASRTAQAQGQPQHF. The CDR3 coding sequence is TGTGCCAGCAGGACGGCACAGGCCCAAGGCCAGCCCCAGCATTTT.

The rearrangement uses TRBV4-1 and TRBJ1-2; TRBD1 might be the D (5 bases). This CDR3 is 13 amino acids long. Trimming left V 1 base short and J 4 bases short, with 7 bases between. From germline, CDR1 is MGHRA and CDR2 YSYEKL. CDR3 in DNA: TGCGCCAGCAGCCAAGGGGGGGGCTATGGCTACACCTTC. It is translated as CASSQGGGYGYTF.

The gene calls are TRBV4-1 and TRBJ2-1; 9 nucleotides agree with TRBD2. The germline V gene encodes CDR1 MGHRA and CDR2 YSYEKL. J lost 5 bases, V lost 3 bases, and 8 bases had no gene match. This CDR3 region has 16 residues. The CDR3 here is CASSQTPGLANNEQFF. CDR3 sequence (DNA): TGCGCCAGCAGCCAGACTCCGGGACTAGCAAACAATGAGCAGTTCTTC.

The rearrangement uses TRBV7-8 and TRBJ1-5, with D hard to call. The CDR3 extends over 16 amino acids. Trimming took 5 bases from V and 0 from J, leaving 14 bases between them. In germline, CDR1 is SGHVS, CDR2 FQNEAQ. The CDR3 DNA is TGTGCCAGCAGCCCCTACCGGGATTATAGCAATCAGCCCCAGCATTTT. It specifies CASSPYRDYSNQPQHF.

The J gene is TRBJ1-3, the V gene TRBV6-5; D ambiguous. V lost 3 bases to trimming and J lost 2 bases, with 11 bases between them. The CDR3 contains 15 residues. The germline V gene has CDR1 MNHEY and CDR2 SVGAGI. This CDR3 reads CASSYVAGTGNTIYF. The CDR3 DNA is TGTGCCAGCAGTTATGTGGCGGGGACTGGAAACACCATATATTTT.

This chain links TRBV10-3 with TRBJ1-2, with 7 bases fitting TRBD1. The V gene end was trimmed by 6 bases and the J gene end by 2 bases; junction bases not matched to a gene: 9. Per germline, CDR1 ENHRY and CDR2 SYGVKD. There are 15 residues in the CDR3. This CDR3 reads CAIRVESTGNYGYTF. The CDR3 nucleotides are TGTGCCATCAGGGTGGAATCGACAGGGAACTATGGCTACACCTTC.

This clone was seen a handful of times. This chain links TRBV10-2 with TRBJ1-1; D gene unclear. Trimming shortened V by 2 bases and J by 4 bases, and 8 bases separated the two germline ends. The CDR3 is 13 residues long. The germline gives CDR1 WSHSY, CDR2 SAAADI. The CDR3 reads CASSEARGTEAFF. CDR3 bases: TGCGCCAGCAGTGAGGCTCGCGGCACTGAAGCTTTCTTT.

This clone has a handful of counts. This chain links TRBV19 with TRBJ1-6; TRBD1 aligns across 10 bases. Germline V gene data show CDR1 as LNHDA and CDR2 as SQIVND (reference sequence). This CDR3 has 14 residues. V lost 10 bases, J lost 9 bases, and 9 bases stayed unmatched. The chain's CDR3 is CATSPGQGGSPLHF. The CDR3 coding sequence is TGTGCCACCTCCCCTGGACAGGGGGGTTCACCCCTCCACTTT.

This clone was observed a handful of times. The rearrangement links TRBV6-1 to TRBJ2-3, with D possibly being TRBD2 (5 bases). The CDR3 is 15 amino acids. Trimming removed 1 base from V and 6 bases from J, with 14 bases in between. CDR1 and CDR2 (germline): MNHNS, SASEGT. The CDR3 loop reads CASSEVHLGVDTQYF. The CDR3 DNA reads as TGTGCCAGCAGTGAAGTTCACCTCGGGGTGGATACGCAGTATTTT.

The chain joins TRBV24-1 to TRBJ2-1, with 8 bases that match TRBD2. J gave up 7 bases and V 10 bases, and 11 bases lay outside the gene matches. The CDR3 has 14 residues. Germline-derived CDR1 and CDR2 are KGHDR and SFDVKD. The CDR3 coding sequence is TGTGCCACTCAACCCGGGGGGGCACAGAATGAGCAGTTCTTC. Its translation: CATQPGGAQNEQFF.

The chain recombines TRBV2 with TRBJ2-2, with D unresolved. The CDR3 loop spans 14 amino acids. Trimming removed 6 bases at V and 0 bases at J, with 8 bases between. Germline V gene data show CDR1 as SNHLY and CDR2 as FYNNEI. The chain's CDR3 is CASREVSNTGELFF. The CDR3 DNA sequence: TGTGCCAGCAGAGAGGTCTCGAACACCGGGGAGCTGTTTTTT.

V is TRBV18 and J is TRBJ2-3, with 8 nucleotides matching TRBD1. The length of the CDR3 is 17 residues. Germline assignment: CDR1 KGHSH and CDR2 LQKENI. V lost 1 base and J lost 1; bases outside the gene matches: 7. CDR3 bases: TGTGCCAGCTCACCACTCAGGGGGCGCGGGGGCACAGATACGCAGTATTTT. This encodes CASSPLRGRGGTDTQYF.

The gene calls are TRBV7-3 and TRBJ2-2, with TRBD1 identical over 9 bases. CDR1 and CDR2 (germline): SGHTA, FQGTGA. The CDR3 extends over 14 amino acids. J lost 5 bases, V lost 6 bases, and 4 bases had no gene match. CDR3 nucleotide sequence: TGTGCCAGCAGTTATGGACAGGGGACCGGGGAGCTGTTTTTT. Its translation: CASSYGQGTGELFF.

The chain combines TRBV3-1 (or the pseudogene TRBV3-2) with TRBJ2-5, with 10 positions matching TRBD2. This CDR3 contains 15 residues. With 2 bases clipped from V and 2 bases from J, the junction kept 2 bases outside the gene matches. Germline assignment: CDR1 LGHDT and CDR2 YNNKEL (reference sequence). CDR3 sequence reads: CASSQRGLAQETQYF. The CDR3 DNA reads TGTGCCAGCAGCCAAAGGGGACTAGCGCAAGAGACCCAGTACTTC.

V usage is TRBV7-2 and J usage is TRBJ1-5, with 7 bases aligning to TRBD1. This CDR3 has 14 amino acids. V dropped 6 bases and J dropped 4; count of bases not matched to a gene: 6. Germline CDR1 reads SGHTA; CDR2 reads FQGNSA. The DNA of the CDR3 is TGTGCCAGCAGGACAGGGTGGAATAATCAGCCCCAGCATTTT. Protein product: CASRTGWNNQPQHF.

This clone was detected only a few times. A junction end diverges from the germline sequence, so it may reflect a read error. In nucleotides, the CDR3 is TGTGCCAGCAGCGTTCCCCGGACAGGGGGCTCCGACAATGAGCAGTTCTTC. Translating gives CASSVPRTGGSDNEQFF. This chain uses TRBV9 with TRBJ2-1; 11 nucleotides line up with TRBD1. The CDR3 is 17 residues long. Per the germline V gene, CDR1 is SGDLS and CDR2 is YYNGEE.

The V call is TRBV10-3, the J call TRBJ1-5, with D possibly TRBD1 on 6 matching bases. The CDR3 totals 12 residues. The germline V gene encodes CDR1 ENHRY and CDR2 SYGVKD. The CDR3 is CAGGGPNQPQHF. CDR3 sequence (DNA): TGTGCTGGGGGCGGTCCCAATCAGCCCCAGCATTTT.

This clone was seen just once. The chain combines TRBV6-5 with TRBJ1-1; 8 bases fit TRBD1. Germline assignment: CDR1 MNHEY and CDR2 SVGAGI. V lost 6 bases, J lost 0 bases, and 6 bases stayed unmatched. The CDR3 extends over 15 amino acids. The chain's CDR3 is CASRQTGAMNTEAFF. The CDR3 DNA reads TGTGCCAGCAGACAGACAGGGGCTATGAACACTGAAGCTTTCTTT.

The chain carries TRBV4-1 and TRBJ1-2; the D is unclear. The germline V gene encodes CDR1 MGHRA and CDR2 YSYEKL. The V end lost 0 bases, the J end lost 5 bases, and 4 bases lay between the germline ends. The CDR3 loop spans 12 amino acids. The CDR3 region has the DNA TGCGCCAGCAGCCAAGATCGGTATGGCTACACCTTC. Translated: CASSQDRYGYTF.

This chain joins TRBV19 and TRBJ2-5; tentatively, D is TRBD1 (6 bases). The CDR3 contains 15 residues. The germline V and J ends were trimmed by 3 bases and 0 bases, with 11 bases remaining between them. The V gene's germline CDR1 is LNHDA and CDR2 SQIVND (reference sequence). CDR3 in amino acids: CASSMTDSYQETQYF. The CDR3 nucleotides read TGTGCCAGTAGTATGACGGACAGCTACCAAGAGACCCAGTACTTC.